This T cell receptor beta chain comes out of a study of OX40 agonist ivuxolimab in advanced cancers. Study in general: Ivuxolimab is a fully human IgG2 antibody that activates OX40 (CD134).

Produced via immunoSEQ multiplex PCR; TCRdb's table is partial and in-frame only. Altogether 40,000 to 60,000 clones are present, approximately 91% being singletons, with the ten largest covering 6.7%. The TCR sequence derives from an adult with an advanced solid tumor such as melanoma, head and neck, liver or kidney cancer. The specimen was CD4+ or CD8+ T cells sorted from blood, collected in a trial of the OX40 agonist ivuxolimab.

CDR3 amino acids: CASSLSEGGYGYTF. CDR3 nucleotides: TGTGCCAGCAGTTTATCGGAGGGAGGATATGGCTACACCTTC. This chain connects TRBV27 to TRBJ1-2, with D hard to call. The CDR3 loop spans 14 amino acids. Germline-derived CDR1 and CDR2 are MNHEY and SMNVEV (reference sequence). V lost 0 bases and J lost 5, with 10 bases in between.